This entry describes one TCR beta chain. Its antigen is currently unknown. The sample is drawn from a study of cytomegalovirus exposure and HLA in healthy donors. Across the study: One earlier analysis, a look at 200 million or so T cells, found 100 million to 130 million unique TCR beta sequences. Study outcomes and limitations: In vitro work confirmed that a few CMV-associated chains recognize CMV antigens. A missense DCLRE1C variant was associated with V- and J-gene trimming of TCR beta chains in a later analysis, and an independent cohort replicated the association. Roughly uniform depth of sequencing across donors was assumed in presence/absence analyses.

V gave up 2 bases and J gave up 4 bases, with 7 bases separating them. CDR1 and CDR2 from the germline V gene are GTSNPN and SVGIG (reference sequence). The CDR3 sequence is 12 residues long. 13 Jbeta primers and 60 Vbeta primers were used for the PCR. Sequencing was performed with immunoSEQ multiplex PCR; in TCRdb, only in-frame clones are kept and a portion is missing. Among roughly 120,000 clones listed, 81% were seen once. The sequence came from a man aged 40-49 years in good health and CMV-seronegative. This rearrangement joins TRBV30 to TRBJ2-3; no definite D call. The specimen sequenced was PBMCs. The CDR3 DNA sequence: TGTGCCTGGAGTCGTCCCTCAGATACGCAGTATTTT. Translating it yields CAWSRPSDTQYF.